This T cell receptor beta chain was recovered during a study of T-cell reconstitution after alpha-beta-depleted transplantation in children. Overall study results and limits: By one year post-transplant, T-cell counts and diversity largely arose from T cells that were newly produced. Surviving recipient T cells and thymic progenitors accounted for the high day-60 TCRbeta diversity observed in some patients. The study reportedly traced alpha-beta T cells about two months after transplant to several hundred expanded graft clones.

This clonotype was detected a few times. As yet, its antigen is unknown. CDR1 and CDR2 (germline): KGHDR, SFDVKD. The CDR3 covers 14 residues. V shed 4 bases and J shed 9 bases, with 15 bases lying between them. This sample's TCRbeta library carried unique molecular identifier barcodes. MiXCR was run by TCRdb on the PCR reads, yielding one entry per CDR3 protein. The profile covers about 31,000 distinct CDR3 sequences, with roughly 6.5% appearing a single time and 20% to 30% taken by the ten largest. J is TRBJ2-1 and V is TRBV24-1; D may correspond to TRBD1 or TRBD2 (5 bases each). The sample here was peripheral blood, taken 60 days after TCRalphabeta/CD19-depleted stem cell transplant. The TCR comes from a child under two years old who had a stem cell transplant for acute myeloid leukemia, so the T cells may come from the graft donor. The CDR3, as DNA: TGTGCCACCAGTGACGCCGGGACCTGGGGTGAGCAGTTCTTC. This sequence encodes CATSDAGTWGEQFF.